The 8 T cell receptor beta chains below all came from one sample that was sequenced in a study of blood T cells in healthy people across ages (dated by TCRdb to between 2015 and 2016). The library was obtained by 5' RACE. For sequencing, an Illumina HiSeq 2500 was employed. A second about 7 to 12 cycle PCR used a sample-barcoded 5' primer and a J-beta primer mix. TCRdb's own reprocessing of the public reads used fastp at Q25 and MiXCR and kept productive beta chains. Entries are consolidated by CDR3 protein sequence, retaining the most common genes and DNA. For this sample there are fewer than 800,000 distinct CDR3 sequences; approximately 30% appear just once. Together, the top ten hold 15% of the sample. Sequencing was performed on blood. These TCRs come from a woman aged 80 or over in good health. Donor details come from another sample of the same person, matched by shared clones.

This clonotype was seen many times. This chain joins TRBV6-5 and TRBJ2-7, with TRBD1 identical over 11 bases. Germline assignment: CDR1 MNHEY and CDR2 SVGAGI. Trimming took 0 bases from V and 4 from J; bases not matched to a gene: 2. The length of the CDR3 is 15 residues. DNA of the CDR3: TGTGCCAGCAGTTACTCCGGGACAGGGGGTTACGAGCAGTACTTC. It is translated as CASSYSGTGGYEQYF.

This chain connects TRBV7-2 to TRBJ2-3; D is possibly TRBD1 (5 bases). The V gene's germline CDR1 is SGHTA and CDR2 FQGNSA. The CDR3 length is 13 residues. Deletions cut 7 bases from V and 5 bases from J, with 13 bases between. The CDR3 loop reads CASNLQRGDTQYF. The CDR3 DNA reads as TGTGCCAGCAACCTCCAAAGGGGAGATACGCAGTATTTT.

The chain uses TRBV6-6 and TRBJ1-1; D is ambiguous. This CDR3 region has 13 residues. In germline, CDR1 is MNHNY, CDR2 SVGAGI (reference sequence). Trimming pared 6 bases from V and 4 bases from J, leaving 12 bases between. CDR3 protein: CASRADGGTEAFF. In DNA, the CDR3 is TGTGCCAGCAGAGCTGACGGTGGCACTGAAGCTTTCTTT.

The sample holds a few counts of this clonotype. V usage is TRBV6-1 and J usage is TRBJ2-7, with 11 bases identical to TRBD2. This CDR3 region has 14 residues. Germline CDR1 and CDR2: MNHNS and SASEGT. J gave up 6 bases and V 8 bases, and 9 bases lay outside the gene matches. CDR3 sequence: CASAASGGFLEQYF. Written as DNA, the CDR3 is TGTGCCAGCGCGGCTAGCGGGGGGTTCCTCGAGCAGTACTTC.

This clonotype was found a few times. This may stem from a read error, because a much larger clone lies one nucleotide away. This chain connects TRBV10-3 to TRBJ2-3, with 7 bases aligning to TRBD2. CDR1 is ENHRY, CDR2 SYGVKD, per germline. The V and J ends lost 6 bases and 1 base, in that order; junction bases with no gene match: 1. This CDR3 region has 13 residues. The CDR3 sequence: CAIRGGGTDTQYF. The CDR3 region has the DNA TGTGCCATCAGGGGGGGGGGCACAGATACGCAGTATTTT.

This clonotype was picked up a small number of times. The chain has TRBV5-1 and TRBJ2-7, with D tentatively TRBD1 (5 bases). Trimming left V 5 bases short and J 1 base short, with 19 bases between. The CDR3 extends over 16 amino acids. Per germline, CDR1 SGHRS and CDR2 YFSETQ. The CDR3 loop reads CASSRGLQVLSYEQYF. As DNA, the CDR3 is TGCGCCAGCAGTCGAGGTTTACAGGTACTATCCTACGAGCAGTACTTC. The entire variable domain, with the rest obtained from reference TRBV5-1 and TRBJ2-7, is as follows: KAGVTQTPRYLIKTRGQQVTLSCSPISGHRSVSWYQQTPGQGLQFLFEYFSETQRNKGNFPGRFSGRQFSNSRSEMNVSTLELGDSALYLCASSRGLQVLSYEQYFGPGTRLTVT.

The chain employs TRBV11-1 and TRBJ2-3; 8 nucleotides agree with TRBD1. The CDR3 runs to 15 residues. Per germline, CDR1 SGHAT and CDR2 FQDESV (reference sequence). The V and J ends lost 5 bases and 6 bases, in that order; junction bases with no gene match: 10. CDR3 amino acids: CASSHGAGGSDTQYF. The CDR3 region has the DNA TGTGCCAGCAGCCATGGGGCAGGGGGCTCTGATACGCAGTATTTT. The variable domain in full, completed from reference TRBV11-1 and TRBJ2-3, reads EAEVAQSPRYKITEKSQAVAFWCDPISGHATLYWYRQILGQGPELLVQFQDESVVDDSQLPKDRFSAERLKGVDSTLKIQPAELGDSAMYLCASSHGAGGSDTQYFGPGTRLTVL.

This clonotype was picked up many times. The V and J genes are TRBV18 and TRBJ1-4; D gene unclear. The germline V gene encodes CDR1 KGHSH and CDR2 LQKENI. CDR3 length equals 12 residues. V lost 2 bases, J lost 5 bases, and 3 bases lay in between. Here the CDR3 reads CASSPSNEKLFF. The CDR3 nucleotides read TGTGCCAGCTCACCATCGAATGAAAAACTGTTTTTT.